The 21 T cell receptor beta chains presented below share a single source sample, sequenced in a study of blood T cells in healthy people across ages. The use of a sample-barcoded 5' primer and a J-beta primer mix characterized a second PCR of 7 to 11 cycles. MiXCR, run by TCRdb on the 5' RACE reads, gives a single entry per CDR3 protein. The table records roughly 650,000 distinct CDR3 sequences, around 32% of them present only once. The sequencing sample was made of blood. Source of these receptors: a woman older than 75 in good health.

Ten or more counts support this clonotype. The chain has TRBV7-3 and TRBJ2-3; D possibly corresponds to TRBD2 (7 bases). Germline V lookup: CDR1 SGHTA, CDR2 FQGTGA. The V and J ends lost 5 bases and 1 base respectively, with 13 bases between them. CDR3 length: 15 residues. The DNA for the CDR3 is TGTGCCAGCAGCGGGGGGGCATCTGGCACAGATACGCAGTATTTT. The encoded protein is CASSGGASGTDTQYF.

As regards this clonotype: A much larger clone is a single base away; this may be a read error. The V gene is TRBV20-1, the J gene TRBJ2-5; D tentatively reads TRBD1 or TRBD2 (5 bases each). V dropped 3 bases and J dropped 5 bases, with 13 bases sitting between them. The CDR3 totals 13 residues. Germline lookup yields CDR1 DFQATT and CDR2 SNEGSKA (reference sequence). The CDR3 here is CSARGPGSETQYF. CDR3 bases: TGCAGTGCTAGGGGTCCAGGGAGCGAGACCCAGTACTTC.

This clonotype was detected many times. This chain joins TRBV5-6 and TRBJ2-3; possibly TRBD2 for D (6 bases). V was cut by 3 bases and J by 4 bases, with 12 bases left in between. This CDR3 spans 14 amino acids. Germline assignment: CDR1 SGHDT and CDR2 YYEEEE. CDR3 DNA sequence: TGTGCCAGCAGCTCGGGACTTAGCTCAGATACGCAGTATTTT. Residues: CASSSGLSSDTQYF.

This clonotype has a handful of counts. Since a much larger clone is just one base distant, this may be a read error. The chain uses TRBV27 and TRBJ2-6; tentative D call: TRBD1 (6 bases). CDR1 and CDR2 (germline): MNHEY, SMNVEV (reference sequence). The CDR3 covers 17 residues. The CDR3 region is CASTTGLGRSGANVRTF. DNA for the CDR3: TGTGCCAGCACAACAGGGTTAGGTCGCTCTGGGGCCAACGTCCGGACTTTC.

The chain has TRBV29-1 and TRBJ2-3; 7 nucleotides line up with TRBD2. After removal of 4 bases from V and 4 bases from J, the junction contained 5 bases not matched to a gene. This CDR3 is built from 13 residues. Germline CDR1 SQVTM, CDR2 ANQGSEA. CDR3 nucleotide sequence: TGCAGCGTTGGCGGGAGTGGCCCAGATACGCAGTATTTT. Translation: CSVGGSGPDTQYF.

This chain links TRBV12-3 or TRBV12-4 with TRBJ1-4, with 7 bases lining up with TRBD1. The ends lost 4 bases at V and 3 bases at J; junction bases unmatched: 5. The CDR3 totals 15 residues. CDR3 DNA: TGTGCCAGCAGTTCGACAGGGAATTCTAATGAAAAACTGTTTTTT. Protein: CASSSTGNSNEKLFF.

The chain has TRBV5-1 and TRBJ2-7, with 7 bases aligning to TRBD1. The length of the CDR3 is 15 residues. Per germline, CDR1 SGHRS and CDR2 YFSETQ. J lost 3 bases, V lost 2 bases, and 8 bases had no gene match. The CDR3 sequence: CASSLDTGTVYEQYF. The CDR3 nucleotides are TGCGCCAGCAGCTTAGATACCGGGACAGTCTACGAGCAGTACTTC.

As for this clonotype: This clone may be a read error of a much larger clone one base away. The chain joins TRBV24-1 to TRBJ2-5; 7 bases align to TRBD1. Germline V gives CDR1 KGHDR, CDR2 SFDVKD. The CDR3 has 15 residues. In nucleotides, the CDR3 is TGTGCCACCGGTGATTTACAGGGGACCCAAGAGACCCAGTACTTC. Its protein product is CATGDLQGTQETQYF.

A word on this clonotype: This may come from a read error, since a much larger clone is one base off. The chain combines TRBV18 with TRBJ2-4, with 7 positions matching TRBD1. The DNA matches TRBJ2-7 better at its end, which makes the J call doubtful. The germline V gene has CDR1 KGHSH and CDR2 LQKENI. The length of the CDR3 is 13 residues. CDR3 sequence (DNA): TGTGCCGGCTCACCACGCGACAGGGCCGAGCAGTACTTC. Translated, it gives CAGSPRDRAEQYF.

This clonotype was seen more than once but under ten times. One junction end does not reproduce the germline sequence, and a read error may be involved. J is TRBJ2-6 and V is TRBV20-1; D possibly uses TRBD1 or TRBD2 (5 bases each). CDR1 is DFQATT, CDR2 SNEGSKA, per germline (reference sequence). This CDR3 comprises 15 residues. CDR3 in amino acids: CSAREAGHGANVRTF. The CDR3 DNA reads as TGCAGTGCTAGGGAAGCCGGGCACGGGGCCAACGTCCGGACTTTC.

This clonotype was picked up many times. The rearrangement links TRBV20-1 to TRBJ2-1; D could derive from TRBD1 or TRBD2 (5 bases each). The germline CDR1 and CDR2 sequences are DFQATT and SNEGSKA (reference sequence). Trimming removed 3 bases from V and 2 bases from J, with 11 bases in between. This CDR3 is 14 amino acids long. The CDR3 DNA sequence: TGCAGTGCTAGGGGCAGGGAGACCTACAATGAGCAGTTCTTC. This sequence encodes CSARGRETYNEQFF.

This clonotype was found many times. The chain employs TRBV20-1 and TRBJ2-1, with 7 bases lining up with TRBD1. Trimming removed 1 base from V and 9 bases from J; junction bases left unmatched: 9. Germline values: CDR1 DFQATT, CDR2 SNEGSKA (reference sequence). The CDR3 is 14 residues long. The CDR3 loop reads CSARGGDRVVEQFF. DNA for the CDR3: TGCAGTGCTAGAGGGGGAGACAGGGTGGTTGAGCAGTTCTTC.

V is TRBV30 and J is TRBJ2-4; TRBD1 is a possible D gene (5 bases). The CDR3 is 14 residues long. Germline V gives CDR1 GTSNPN, CDR2 SVGIG (reference sequence). Trimming stripped 6 bases from V and 8 bases from J, with 20 bases between. In DNA form, the CDR3 reads TGTGCCTGTAGTCTAGGACCCAAAGGGGACATTCAGTACTTC. Its translation is CACSLGPKGDIQYF.

The chain is built from TRBV6-5 and TRBJ2-5; perhaps TRBD1 as D (6 bases). The J call may be wrong; the DNA end is better matched by TRBJ2-7. The CDR3 is made up of 14 amino acids. CDR1 and CDR2 (germline): MNHEY, SVGAGI. CDR3 amino acids: CASSYRRGPYEQYF. In nucleotides, the CDR3 is TGTGCCAGCAGTTACCGCAGGGGTCCCTACGAGCAGTACTTC.

This clonotype was seen a handful of times. This chain connects TRBV24-1 to TRBJ2-7; 7 positions match TRBD1. With the DNA end fitting TRBJ2-5 better, the J assignment may be wrong. The V gene's germline CDR1 is KGHDR and CDR2 SFDVKD. The CDR3 length is 14 residues. The CDR3 region is CATSGWDRWETQYF. For the CDR3, the DNA is TGTGCCACCAGCGGATGGGACAGATGGGAGACCCAGTACTTC.

This clonotype was detected many times. CDR3 loop: CASSLARGAQETQYF. The CDR3 coding sequence is TGTGCCAGCAGCTTGGCGCGGGGGGCCCAAGAGACCCAGTACTTC. This chain connects TRBV7-2 to TRBJ2-5; TRBD2 matches at 8 bases. The V gene's germline CDR1 is SGHTA and CDR2 FQGNSA. The J segment lost 1 base and the V segment lost 3 bases, leaving 4 bases of the junction unmatched. The CDR3 length is 15 residues.

As for this clonotype: The junction differs from germline at one of its ends, possibly a read error. V usage is TRBV30 and J usage is TRBJ2-3, with TRBD2 as a possible D gene (6 bases). The CDR3 has 12 amino acids. The germline gives CDR1 GTSNPN, CDR2 SVGIG (reference sequence). This CDR3 is CVWSVPGEQQYF. CDR3 nucleotides: TGTGTCTGGAGTGTACCGGGGGAACAGCAGTATTTT.

This clonotype has a handful of counts. The gene calls are TRBV3-1 and TRBJ2-2; D remains ambiguous. Trimming took off 2 bases at V and 0 bases at J, with 13 bases between the two ends. The V gene's germline CDR1 is LGHDT and CDR2 YNNKEL (reference sequence). There are 17 residues in the CDR3. The CDR3 sequence is CASSQLSQLSNTGELFF. The CDR3 nucleotides are TGTGCCAGCAGCCAACTGAGTCAGCTTTCGAACACCGGGGAGCTGTTTTTT.

This clonotype was seen repeatedly, ten times or more. The chain has TRBV20-1 and TRBJ2-4, with no clear D. Per germline, CDR1 DFQATT and CDR2 SNEGSKA (reference sequence). V dropped 1 base and J dropped 0 bases, with 4 bases sitting between them. The CDR3 loop spans 13 amino acids. The CDR3 DNA is TGCAGTGCTAGAGGGACAGCCAAAAACATTCAGTACTTC. This gives the protein CSARGTAKNIQYF.

Many counts were recorded for this clonotype. The chain has TRBV7-2 and TRBJ1-1; weak D call: TRBD1 (6 bases). The germline V gene has CDR1 SGHTA and CDR2 FQGNSA. V lost 5 bases and J 4 bases, leaving 17 bases between the germline ends. This CDR3 is 15 amino acids long. The CDR3 spells CASSPRTGRGTEAFF. The CDR3 DNA reads TGTGCCAGCAGCCCTAGAACAGGGCGGGGCACTGAAGCTTTCTTT. The full variable domain, completed using reference TRBV7-2 and TRBJ1-1, is GAGVSQSPSNKVTEKGKDVELRCDPISGHTALYWYRQSLGQGLEFLIYFQGNSAPDKSGLPSDRFSAERTGGSVSTLTIQRTQQEDSAVYLCASSPRTGRGTEAFFGQGTRLTVV.

The table lists this clonotype with a few counts. This could be a read error, since a much larger clone is one nucleotide away. The chain employs TRBV7-2 and TRBJ2-5; 8 bases line up with TRBD2. The CDR3 contains 14 residues. The V gene's germline CDR1 is SGHTA and CDR2 FQGNSA. After removal of 5 bases from V and 11 bases from J, the junction contained 13 bases not matched to a gene. CDR3 region: CASSAGTRYNEQYF. For the CDR3, the DNA is TGTGCCAGCAGCGCTGGGACTAGATACAATGAGCAGTACTTC.